The sequence of this T cell receptor beta chain was determined in a study of T cell responses to AZD1222 COVID-19 vaccine. Only in-frame clones appear in the TCRdb table, and some are missing; sequencing was by immunoSEQ multiplex PCR. This repertoire shows some 160,000 clones, more than 85% found once; its top ten account for over 0.8%. Germline V gives CDR1 SGHVS, CDR2 FNYEAQ. Trimming stripped 5 bases from V and 0 bases from J, with 17 bases between. This CDR3 comprises 18 residues. This clone was seen just once. The clonotype was recovered from an adult in good health. The chain has TRBV7-6 and TRBJ2-6; a weak D match, TRBD2 (6 bases). Sample: peripheral blood, taken on day 0 of AZD1222 vaccination. The DNA for the CDR3 is TGTGCCAGCAGCGCCATGGTTTGGGGGGACTCTGGGGCCAACGTCCTGACTTTC. Translation: CASSAMVWGDSGANVLTF.